The sequence of this TCR beta chain was determined in a study of T-cell reconstitution after alpha-beta-depleted transplantation in children. This clonotype came up many times. Its antigen is currently unknown. Construction of the TCRbeta library involved unique molecular identifiers. MiXCR was run by TCRdb on the PCR reads, yielding one entry per CDR3 protein. The sample holds hundreds of thousands of distinct CDR3 sequences, under 15% seen once. General study results and limits: In patients about two months after transplant, alpha-beta T cells reportedly arose from several hundred expanded graft clones. At the one-year point after transplant, T-cell counts and TCRbeta diversity were found to come mostly from T cells that had been newly produced. Surviving recipient cells, namely T cells and thymic progenitors, were the source of high day-60 TCRbeta diversity in some patients.

Sequencing used PBMCs, obtained before TCRalphabeta/CD19-depleted stem cell transplant. The TCR was taken from a girl aged 2-15 years with congenital amegakaryocytic thrombocytopenia, due to receive a stem cell transplant.

CDR3 DNA: TGTGCCACCAGCAGAGAAACAGGAACCTCCTACGAGCAGTACTTC. The encoded protein is CATSRETGTSYEQYF. The rearrangement links TRBV15 to TRBJ2-7, with a tentative D call TRBD1 (5 bases). With 0 bases removed from V and 0 bases from J, the gap between germline ends came to 9 bases. CDR1 and CDR2 from the germline V gene are LNHNV and YYDKDF (reference sequence). This CDR3 is built from 15 residues.